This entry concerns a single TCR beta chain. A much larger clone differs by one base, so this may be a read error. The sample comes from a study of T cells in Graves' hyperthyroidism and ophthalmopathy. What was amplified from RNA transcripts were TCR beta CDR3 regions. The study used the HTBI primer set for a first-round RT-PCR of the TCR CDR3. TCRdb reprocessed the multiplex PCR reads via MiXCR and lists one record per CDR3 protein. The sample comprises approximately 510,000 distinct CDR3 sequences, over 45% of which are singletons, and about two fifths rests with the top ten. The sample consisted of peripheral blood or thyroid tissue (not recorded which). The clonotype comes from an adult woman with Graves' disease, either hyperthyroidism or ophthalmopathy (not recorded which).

The CDR3 sequence is CASSGGANYGYTF. Here the CDR3 DNA reads TGTGCCAGCAGTGGGGGAGCTAACTATGGCTACACCTTC. The chain has TRBV2 and TRBJ1-2; D ambiguous. Germline V gene sequence: CDR1 SNHLY, CDR2 FYNNEI. The CDR3 consists of 13 residues. Trimming took off 4 bases at V and 0 bases at J, with 6 bases between the two ends.